Listed below are T cell receptor beta chains from one sample, sequenced in a study of blood T cell repertoires in COVID-19. Profiling relied on immunoSEQ multiplex PCR, and the TCRdb table lists in-frame clones only, not all of them. This sample has 150,000 or so clones; roughly 78% occur once, and the top ten carry approximately 7.6%. The specimen was peripheral blood. These receptors were taken from a woman aged 55-70 years with COVID-19, enrolled during active disease. CDR3s include the opening cysteine and the closing phenylalanine or tryptophan. Size is omitted from some rows. Given values are once, few, many or a class for expanded clones.

CDR3 | J | size | V
CSVVTLGQILTYGYTF | TRBJ1-2 | NA | TRBV29-1
CASSLGTPYAEQFF | TRBJ2-1 | NA | TRBV4-3
CASSLAAGVTEAFF | TRBJ1-1 | few | TRBV7-9
CASKLGRQSDTQYF | TRBJ2-3 | NA | TRBV5-4
CASSLISRATGELFF | TRBJ2-2 | once | TRBV5-1
CASSPPGSGYNEQFF | TRBJ2-1 | once | TRBV7-9
CASSAYSALYNEQFF | TRBJ2-1 | NA | TRBV5-4
CASTMGGASYGYTF | TRBJ1-2 | NA | TRBV28
CSVDRGGRTEAFF | TRBJ1-1 | NA | TRBV29-1
CASSLVVAVTDTQYF | TRBJ2-3 | NA | TRBV7-2
CASRGTVKNIQYF | TRBJ2-4 | NA | TRBV6-5
CASSHPKTGIQETQYF | TRBJ2-5 | NA | TRBV19
CASSEARQQGDGYTF | TRBJ1-2 | once | TRBV2
CASSLDRGNQPQHF | TRBJ1-5 | NA | TRBV5-5
CASSPPLDTGYTF | TRBJ1-2 | few | TRBV18
CASSPGQGARTGELFF | TRBJ2-2 | NA | TRBV5-4
CSVSLGSSTETQYF | TRBJ2-5 | NA | TRBV29-1
CSTRGPEAFF | TRBJ1-1 | few | TRBV20-1
CASSLGGLAGGYNEQFF | TRBJ2-1 | NA | TRBV7-9
CASSRERGSYNEQFF | TRBJ2-1 | once | TRBV2
CASSHNIPTGANYGYTF | TRBJ1-2 | NA | TRBV4-3
CASSGTSGRNYNEQFF | TRBJ2-1 | NA | TRBV10-2
CASSLVGGNGYTF | TRBJ1-2 | NA | TRBV27
CASGETGGRSNSPLHF | TRBJ1-6 | NA | TRBV6-6
CASAIQGAERGYTF | TRBJ1-2 | NA | TRBV2
CASSWTSTDTQYF | TRBJ2-3 | NA | TRBV7-9
CASSTDRARTGELFF | TRBJ2-2 | once | TRBV5-1
CASSLDEASTEAFF | TRBJ1-1 | NA | TRBV5-1
CASSHRWRTRGNEQFF | TRBJ2-1 | NA | TRBV3-1/TRBV3-2
CASSRTTSVNTGELFF | TRBJ2-2 | NA | TRBV5-1
CASSSYTGELFF | TRBJ2-2 | NA | TRBV6-5
CATSDPRGSGANVLTF | TRBJ2-6 | NA | TRBV24-1
CASSRGGLASYEQYF | TRBJ2-7 | NA | TRBV28
CASSLVSGQMNTEAFF | TRBJ1-1 | NA | TRBV7-8
CASSYGTGGEPGELFF | TRBJ2-2 | NA | TRBV6-5
CASSQDLGGNTEAFF | TRBJ1-1 | many | TRBV14
CASSPTGGGYNEQFF | TRBJ2-1 | once | TRBV28
CASSLGGRSPATEAFF | TRBJ1-1 | NA | TRBV11-2
CASSSGLAWGNEQFF | TRBJ2-1 | NA | TRBV11-3
CASSLGQQETQYF | TRBJ2-5 | once | TRBV10-1
CASRAAQGSGNTIYF | TRBJ1-3 | NA | TRBV7-2
CASSLVQYEQYF | TRBJ2-7 | NA | TRBV12-3/TRBV12-4
CASSLNRLGHSPLHF | TRBJ1-6 | NA | TRBV7-3
CASSQDSGSFDTQYF | TRBJ2-3 | NA | TRBV3-1/TRBV3-2
CASRTSTINEQFF | TRBJ2-1 | NA | TRBV6-5
CASSRGALNQPQHF | TRBJ1-5 | NA | TRBV4-2
CASSLYGNQPQHF | TRBJ1-5 | NA | TRBV6-5
CASSRGTGDTGELFF | TRBJ2-2 | NA | TRBV19
CASRGGQGNPDTQYF | TRBJ2-3 | NA | TRBV7-8